The 26 T cell receptor beta chains below were found in one sample sequenced in a study of persistence of HIV-infected CD4 T cells. The immunoSEQ assay was version 4, run in survey mode. Method: immunoSEQ multiplex PCR; TCRdb's copy keeps in-frame clones and lacks some. This table has tens of thousands of clones, roughly 82% appearing once. The stimulus was an HIV-1 Gag 15-mer peptide pool, 0.85 to 1 ug/peptide/mL. Memory cells lacking CD40L and CD69 with high CD45RO were sorted. What these receptors recognize is not known. The sample consisted of CD4+ T cells sorted from PBMCs after roughly 17-hour stimulation, taken from a patient who received antiretroviral therapy. The receptors were gathered from an adult woman with HIV who was CMV-seropositive.

The chain couples TRBV2 to TRBJ2-7; 12 bases align to TRBD2. V shed 6 bases and J 0 bases; nucleotides not matched to a gene: 9. There are 17 residues in the CDR3. CDR1 is SNHLY and CDR2 is FYNNEI in the germline V gene. The CDR3 DNA is TGTGCCAGCAGAGGTCCCGGGACTAGCGGGCGCTCCTACGAGCAGTACTTC. Translating it yields CASRGPGTSGRSYEQYF.

The chain has TRBV6-5 and TRBJ2-7; D unclear. V was shortened by 6 bases and J by 2 bases, with 14 bases between the two germline ends. Germline CDR1 reads MNHEY; CDR2 reads SVGAGI. This CDR3 has 14 amino acids. CDR3 sequence (DNA): TGTGCCAGCAGGACCGACAACACTCCCTACGAGCAGTACTTC. Amino acids: CASRTDNTPYEQYF.

V and J are TRBV21-1 and TRBJ1-5. TRBV21-1 is shown as a pseudogene. The CDR3 length is 19 residues. The CDR3 here is CASSKSMEGGGGLNQPQHF. The CDR3 DNA is TGTGCCAGCAGCAAGAGCATGGAGGGAGGGGGGGGACTTAATCAGCCCCAGCATTTT.

The table lists this clone with a few counts. The V and J genes are TRBV5-4 and TRBJ2-7; D is ambiguous. From germline, CDR1 is SGHNT and CDR2 YYREEE (reference sequence). The V and J ends lost 2 bases and 2 bases respectively, with 8 bases between them. This CDR3 spans 13 amino acids. The CDR3 loop reads CASSFDGTYEQYF. CDR3 DNA sequence: TGTGCCAGCAGCTTTGACGGTACCTACGAGCAGTACTTC.

The rearrangement joins TRBV19 to TRBJ1-1; tentatively, D is TRBD1 (6 bases). V shed 3 bases and J shed 6 bases, with 11 bases lying between them. Germline CDR1 is LNHDA and CDR2 is SQIVND (reference sequence). The length of the CDR3 is 13 residues. CDR3 sequence reads: CASSMTRTAEAFF. CDR3 nucleotide sequence: TGTGCCAGTAGTATGACCCGGACAGCTGAAGCTTTCTTT.

The chain has TRBV18 and TRBJ1-1; TRBD1 is a possible D gene (6 bases). The CDR3 sequence is 16 residues long. Germline V gives CDR1 KGHSH, CDR2 LQKENI. V lost 1 base and J 5 bases, leaving 17 bases between the germline ends. DNA of the CDR3: TGTGCCAGCTCACCACAATCGGGGGCGAGGAAAACTGAAGCTTTCTTT. It translates to CASSPQSGARKTEAFF.

This clone occurred once. The chain uses TRBV19 and TRBJ2-1; D is possibly TRBD1 (5 bases). Trimming left V 5 bases short and J 6 bases short, with 17 bases between. Per germline, CDR1 LNHDA and CDR2 SQIVND (reference sequence). This CDR3 contains 15 residues. The CDR3 region has the DNA TGTGCCAGTAGTCCCCAGTGGACAAAGGGCAATGAGCAGTTCTTC. Residues: CASSPQWTKGNEQFF. The full variable domain, completed using reference TRBV19 and TRBJ2-1, is DGGITQSPKYLFRKEGQNVTLSCEQNLNHDAMYWYRQDPGQGLRLIYYSQIVNDFQKGDIAEGYSVSREKKESFPLTVTSAQKNPTAFYLCASSPQWTKGNEQFFGPGTRLTVL.

CDR3 bases: TGTGCCAGCAGTGGGGGGGGCACGGGCTTCTACAATGAGCAGTTCTTC. Translated: CASSGGGTGFYNEQFF. The chain combines TRBV2 with TRBJ2-1; tentatively, D is TRBD2 (7 bases). Looked up from germline, CDR1 is SNHLY and CDR2 is FYNNEI. CDR3 length: 16 amino acids. V gave up 4 bases and J gave up 3 bases, with 16 bases separating them.

The chain carries TRBV7-3 and TRBJ2-3, with 8 bases aligning to TRBD1. This CDR3 has 13 amino acids. Trimming cost V 4 bases and J 6 bases; bases outside gene matches: 3. Germline lookup yields CDR1 SGHTA and CDR2 FQGTGA. In nucleotides, the CDR3 is TGTGCCAGCAGCTCCCGGGACAGGGATACGCAGTATTTT. Translated: CASSSRDRDTQYF.

The V and J genes are TRBV5-6 and TRBJ1-1, with a possible D match to TRBD1 (5 bases). The germline V gene encodes CDR1 SGHDT and CDR2 YYEEEE. V was shortened by 0 bases and J by 1 base, with 7 bases between the two germline ends. There are 14 residues in the CDR3. CDR3 DNA sequence: TGTGCCAGCAGCTTGGCGGGGACGAACACTGAAGCTTTCTTT. This translates into CASSLAGTNTEAFF.

The V call is TRBV4-3, the J call TRBJ1-3; D remains ambiguous. The CDR3 consists of 16 residues. Germline assignment: CDR1 LGHNA and CDR2 YSLEER. V was trimmed by 1 base and J by 4 bases, leaving 14 bases between them. The CDR3 spells CASSQAPTIRGNTIYF. The CDR3 DNA follows: TGCGCCAGCAGCCAAGCCCCCACGATCAGAGGAAACACCATATATTTT.

This chain links TRBV19 with TRBJ1-5; 10 positions match TRBD1. Germline CDR1 LNHDA, CDR2 SQIVND (reference sequence). V dropped 6 bases and J dropped 0; count of bases not matched to a gene: 2. This CDR3 has 15 residues. The CDR3 DNA is TGTGCCAGTAGGAGGGACAGGGGTAGCAATCAGCCCCAGCATTTT. It yields the protein CASRRDRGSNQPQHF. The whole variable domain, remainder taken from reference TRBV19 and TRBJ1-5, is DGGITQSPKYLFRKEGQNVTLSCEQNLNHDAMYWYRQDPGQGLRLIYYSQIVNDFQKGDIAEGYSVSREKKESFPLTVTSAQKNPTAFYLCASRRDRGSNQPQHFGDGTRLSIL.

The chain recombines TRBV6-1 with TRBJ1-4, with D possibly being TRBD1 (5 bases). CDR1 is MNHNS and CDR2 is SASEGT in the germline V gene. The V end lost 4 bases, the J end lost 5 bases, and 17 bases lay between the germline ends. The CDR3 totals 16 residues. CDR3 bases: TGTGCCAGCAGTGTTGCTAACTGGCAGGGAAATGAAAAACTGTTTTTT. This codes for CASSVANWQGNEKLFF.

The J gene is TRBJ1-2, the V gene TRBV19; possible D gene TRBD1, 5 bases. Germline loops: CDR1 LNHDA, CDR2 SQIVND (reference sequence). The V end was cut by 5 bases, the J end by 1 base, with 11 bases between. CDR3 length equals 14 residues. The CDR3 loop reads CASSLDRLNYGYTF. The CDR3 nucleotides read TGTGCCAGTAGTCTCGACAGACTTAACTATGGCTACACCTTC.

The V gene is TRBV7-2, the J gene TRBJ1-1; 10 bases agree with TRBD1. The CDR3 runs 16 residues. Germline V CDR1 and CDR2: SGHTA, FQGNSA. Unmatched junction bases numbered 8, after V lost 5 bases and J lost 2 bases. This CDR3 reads CASSVRSTGGNTEAFF. In DNA form, the CDR3 reads TGTGCCAGCAGCGTACGCTCGACAGGGGGCAACACTGAAGCTTTCTTT.

This chain connects TRBV5-1 to TRBJ2-5; TRBD2 aligns across 12 bases. Germline V gene lookup returns CDR1 SGHRS and CDR2 YFSETQ. This CDR3 is 15 amino acids long. Losses at the gene ends were 2 bases for V and 4 bases for J; bases not matched to a gene: 3. CDR3 protein: CASSFQLAGGETQYF. The DNA of the CDR3 is TGCGCCAGCAGCTTCCAACTAGCGGGAGGAGAGACCCAGTACTTC. The whole variable domain, filled in from reference TRBV5-1 and TRBJ2-5, reads KAGVTQTPRYLIKTRGQQVTLSCSPISGHRSVSWYQQTPGQGLQFLFEYFSETQRNKGNFPGRFSGRQFSNSRSEMNVSTLELGDSALYLCASSFQLAGGETQYFGPGTRLLVL.

The V call is TRBV9, the J call TRBJ1-2; the D is unclear. The CDR3 has 15 amino acids. Trimming pared 0 bases from V and 1 base from J, leaving 10 bases between. In germline, CDR1 is SGDLS, CDR2 YYNGEE. Here the CDR3 DNA reads TGTGCCAGCAGCGTAGGCCCAGATCATAACTATGGCTACACCTTC. Its translation is CASSVGPDHNYGYTF.

In this sample, this clone turned up a few times. Here the CDR3 DNA reads TGTGCCAGCAGCTACGATCACTGGACCGGGGAGCTGTTTTTT. This gives the protein CASSYDHWTGELFF. The chain couples TRBV6-5 to TRBJ2-2; D is undetermined. This CDR3 contains 14 residues. Germline CDR1 is MNHEY and CDR2 is SVGAGI. The V end lost 6 bases, the J end lost 5 bases, and 13 bases lay between the germline ends.

In this sample, this clone turned up once. The CDR3 sequence: CASSRVQGNTEAFF. The DNA for the CDR3 is TGTGCCAGCAGCCGAGTACAGGGAAACACTGAAGCTTTCTTT. The gene calls are TRBV3-1 (or the pseudogene TRBV3-2) and TRBJ1-1, with a possible D match to TRBD1 (6 bases). Germline assignment: CDR1 LGHDT and CDR2 YNNKEL (reference sequence). The ends were cut back, 4 bases at V and 2 bases at J, with 11 bases in the middle. The CDR3 spans 14 residues.

The DNA of the CDR3 is TGTGCCAGCAGCTTAAGATCGACTGGGGCCAACGTCCTGACTTTC. Its translation is CASSLRSTGANVLTF. The rearrangement links TRBV13 to TRBJ2-6, with D unclear. This CDR3 spans 15 amino acids. From germline, CDR1 is PRHDT and CDR2 FYEKMQ (reference sequence). The ends were cut back, 2 bases at V and 2 bases at J, with 7 bases in the middle.

V gene TRBV7-8 combines with J gene TRBJ2-7, with unresolved D. Trimming cost V 4 bases and J 2 bases, with 3 bases left between them. Germline CDR1 reads SGHVS; CDR2 reads FQNEAQ. This CDR3 spans 11 amino acids. CDR3 coding DNA: TGTGCCAGCAGCTCTGCCTACGAGCAGTACTTC. This sequence encodes CASSSAYEQYF. The full variable domain, in which reference TRBV7-8 and TRBJ2-7 provide the parts outside the CDR3, is GAGVSQSPRYKVAKRGQDVALRCDPISGHVSLFWYQQALGQGPEFLTYFQNEAQLDKSGLPSDRFFAERPEGSVSTLKIQRTQQEDSAVYLCASSSAYEQYFGPGTRLTVT.

The chain is built from TRBV6-1 and TRBJ1-3, with D uncertain. Looked up from germline, CDR1 is MNHNS and CDR2 is SASEGT. The CDR3 consists of 15 residues. V lost 3 bases and J 0 bases, leaving 9 bases between the germline ends. The CDR3 loop is CASSDRWGSGNTIYF. The CDR3 nucleotides read TGTGCCAGCAGTGACCGATGGGGCTCTGGAAACACCATATATTTT.

The DNA of the CDR3 is TGTGCCAGCAGTCGGACAAGTACTAACTATGGCTACACCTTC. Protein sequence: CASSRTSTNYGYTF. The chain combines TRBV6-4 with TRBJ1-2; D is perhaps TRBD1 (5 bases). Trimming removed 5 bases at V and 0 bases at J, with 10 bases between. CDR3 length: 14 amino acids. The V gene's germline CDR1 is MRHNA and CDR2 SNTAGT.

This rearrangement joins TRBV7-8 to TRBJ1-2; TRBD1 matches 9 bases. The junction had 12 bases not matched to a gene; V was cut back by 5 bases and J by 5 bases. Germline-derived CDR1 and CDR2 are SGHVS and FQNEAQ. The CDR3 has 16 residues. CDR3 amino acids: CASSQQGQGIWYGYTF. CDR3 sequence (DNA): TGTGCCAGCAGCCAACAGGGACAGGGCATTTGGTATGGCTACACCTTC.

About this clone: Germline is not matched at one junction end, which may reflect a read error. V and J are TRBV4-3 and TRBJ1-1; D gene ambiguous. Germline V gene lookup returns CDR1 LGHNA and CDR2 YSLEER. This CDR3 has 13 amino acids. Written as DNA, the CDR3 is TGCGCCAGCAGCCAAGGGCAGAACACTGAAGTTTTCTTT. This gives the protein CASSQGQNTEVFF.

This chain uses TRBV6-6 with TRBJ1-5; D unclear. The CDR3 sequence is 12 residues long. Germline V gene sequence: CDR1 MNHNY, CDR2 SVGAGI (reference sequence). Trimming left V 8 bases short and J 7 bases short, with 12 bases between. The CDR3 spells CASQQSGQPQHF. DNA for the CDR3: TGTGCCAGCCAACAGTCGGGACAGCCCCAGCATTTT.